Following are 10 T cell receptor beta chains from one sample sequenced in a study of cytotoxic CD8 clonotypes in ibrutinib-treated CLL. Method: immunoSEQ multiplex PCR; TCRdb's copy keeps in-frame clones and lacks some. The data contain 300,000 or so clones, 67% of them seen just once; the ten biggest clones take up around 6.3%. The material sequenced was PBMCs, taken after 36 months of ibrutinib treatment. These receptors all stem from a human donor with chronic lymphocytic leukemia.

This clone was observed a few times. The V and J genes are TRBV18 and TRBJ2-7, with D perhaps matching TRBD1 or TRBD2 (5 bases each). Trimming took off 4 bases at V and 2 bases at J, with 15 bases between the two ends. The CDR3 runs 15 residues. CDR1 KGHSH and CDR2 LQKENI come from the germline V gene. The CDR3 loop is CASSRFRDGPYEQYF. DNA for the CDR3: TGTGCCAGCTCACGGTTTCGGGACGGACCCTACGAGCAGTACTTC.

In DNA, the CDR3 is TGTGCCAGCTCACTGACAGCGGGGGCCTACGAGCAGTACTTC. Protein: CASSLTAGAYEQYF. This chain joins TRBV18 and TRBJ2-7, with 8 bases matching TRBD2. CDR1 KGHSH and CDR2 LQKENI come from the germline V gene. There are 14 residues in the CDR3. V lost 4 bases and J lost 2; bases outside the gene matches: 4.

The rearrangement links TRBV18 to TRBJ1-6; D not resolved. There are 16 residues in the CDR3. V shed 3 bases and J shed 0 bases, with 9 bases lying between them. Germline-derived CDR1 and CDR2 are KGHSH and LQKENI. The CDR3 reads CASSPVASSYNSPLHF. The CDR3 DNA follows: TGTGCCAGCTCACCGGTAGCGAGCTCCTATAATTCACCCCTCCACTTT.

This chain links TRBV5-1 with TRBJ1-2, with D hard to call. The germline V gene encodes CDR1 SGHRS and CDR2 YFSETQ. Trimming stripped 0 bases from V and 4 bases from J, with 4 bases between. The CDR3 contains 12 residues. The CDR3 DNA reads as TGCGCCAGCAGCTTGGGTGGCTATGGCTACACCTTC. This codes for CASSLGGYGYTF.

This sequence joins TRBV9 and TRBJ2-2; TRBD2 matches at 7 bases. Per the germline V gene, CDR1 is SGDLS and CDR2 is YYNGEE. V shed 5 bases and J 3 bases; nucleotides not matched to a gene: 10. The CDR3 has 16 amino acids. CDR3 protein: CASSTRAGEYTGELFF. As DNA, the CDR3 is TGTGCCAGCAGTACTCGGGCGGGGGAGTACACCGGGGAGCTGTTTTTT.

This chain joins TRBV5-1 and TRBJ2-3, with a weak D call TRBD2 (6 bases). The germline V and J ends were trimmed by 1 base and 0 bases, with 12 bases remaining between them. CDR1 SGHRS and CDR2 YFSETQ come from the germline V gene. The CDR3 runs to 16 residues. In DNA, the CDR3 is TGCGCCAGCAGCTTGAGGCGGGGTACTAGCACAGATACGCAGTATTTT. This gives the protein CASSLRRGTSTDTQYF.

This clone was seen only a few times. The chain recombines TRBV6-5 with TRBJ1-6; TRBD1 might be the D (6 bases). This CDR3 is 14 amino acids long. V lost 0 bases, J lost 7 bases, and 7 bases lay in between. Germline lookup yields CDR1 MNHEY and CDR2 SVGAGI. CDR3 DNA: TGTGCCAGCAGTTACTCCGGGGGCAATTCACCCCTCCACTTT. Translation: CASSYSGGNSPLHF.

V and J are TRBV15 and TRBJ1-1, with TRBD1 matching 7 bases. The germline V gene encodes CDR1 LNHNV and CDR2 YYDKDF (reference sequence). This CDR3 is built from 15 residues. The junction had 7 bases not matched to a gene; V was cut back by 6 bases and J by 0 bases. The CDR3 DNA reads TGTGCCACCAGGATCCAGGACAGGCTGAACACTGAAGCTTTCTTT. Translating it yields CATRIQDRLNTEAFF.

This clone was recorded a few times. This rearrangement joins TRBV7-9 to TRBJ2-5, with D perhaps matching TRBD1 or TRBD2 (5 bases each). The CDR3 is 15 residues long. The germline gives CDR1 SEHNR, CDR2 FQNEAQ (reference sequence). Trimming removed 3 bases at V and 5 bases at J, with 16 bases between. The CDR3 loop reads CASSLLSGTRETQYF. The CDR3 region has the DNA TGTGCCAGCAGCTTGTTATCGGGGACCAGGGAGACCCAGTACTTC.

The chain is built from TRBV11-2 and TRBJ2-4, with a possible D match to TRBD2 (6 bases). The V end was cut by 6 bases, the J end by 1 base, with 13 bases between. There are 15 residues in the CDR3. Germline V lookup: CDR1 SGHAT, CDR2 FQNNGV. The DNA of the CDR3 is TGTGCCAGCAGACCCTTCGCGGGGGCCAAAAACATTCAGTACTTC. Protein product: CASRPFAGAKNIQYF.